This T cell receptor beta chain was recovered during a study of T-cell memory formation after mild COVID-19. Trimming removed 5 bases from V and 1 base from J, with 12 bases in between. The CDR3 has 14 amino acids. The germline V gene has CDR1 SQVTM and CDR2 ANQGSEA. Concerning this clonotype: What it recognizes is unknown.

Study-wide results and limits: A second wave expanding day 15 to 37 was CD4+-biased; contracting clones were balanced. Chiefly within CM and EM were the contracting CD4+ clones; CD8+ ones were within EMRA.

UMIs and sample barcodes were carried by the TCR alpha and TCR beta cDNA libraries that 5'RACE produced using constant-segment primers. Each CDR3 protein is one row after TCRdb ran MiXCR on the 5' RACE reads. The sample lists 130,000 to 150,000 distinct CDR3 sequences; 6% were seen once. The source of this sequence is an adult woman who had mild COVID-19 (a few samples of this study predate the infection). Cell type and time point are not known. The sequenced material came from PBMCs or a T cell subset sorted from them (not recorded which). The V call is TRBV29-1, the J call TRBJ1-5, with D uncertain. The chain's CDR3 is CSVQAPGSNQPQHF. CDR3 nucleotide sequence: TGCAGCGTTCAAGCCCCCGGGAGCAATCAGCCCCAGCATTTT.